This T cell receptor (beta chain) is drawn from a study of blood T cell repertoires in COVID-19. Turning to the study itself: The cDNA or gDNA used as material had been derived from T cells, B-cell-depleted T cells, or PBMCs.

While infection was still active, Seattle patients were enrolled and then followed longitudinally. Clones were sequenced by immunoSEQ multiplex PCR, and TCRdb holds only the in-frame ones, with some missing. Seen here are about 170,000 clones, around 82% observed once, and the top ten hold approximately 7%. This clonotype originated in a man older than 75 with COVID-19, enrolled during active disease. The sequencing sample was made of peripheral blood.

The CDR3 DNA sequence: TGCGCCAGCAGGACGGAGGGGCGGGATGCGAATGAGCAGTTCTTC. Translation: CASRTEGRDANEQFF. This chain links TRBV5-1 with TRBJ2-1; a possible D gene is TRBD2 (6 bases). CDR1 and CDR2 from the germline V gene are SGHRS and YFSETQ. Trimming stripped 5 bases from V and 7 bases from J, with 19 bases between. CDR3 length: 15 amino acids.